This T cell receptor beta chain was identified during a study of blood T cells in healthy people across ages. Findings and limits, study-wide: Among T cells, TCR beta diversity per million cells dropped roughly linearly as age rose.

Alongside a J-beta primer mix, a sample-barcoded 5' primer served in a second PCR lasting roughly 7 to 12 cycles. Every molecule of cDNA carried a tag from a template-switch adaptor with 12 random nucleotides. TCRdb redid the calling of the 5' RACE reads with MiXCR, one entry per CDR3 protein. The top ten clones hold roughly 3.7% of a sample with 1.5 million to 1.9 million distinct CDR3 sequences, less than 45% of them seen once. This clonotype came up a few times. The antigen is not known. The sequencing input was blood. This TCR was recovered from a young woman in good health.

The CDR3, as DNA: TGCAGTGCTAGAACAACAGGGGGGGGCTACGAGCAGTACTTC. Translation gives CSARTTGGGYEQYF. The chain has TRBV20-1 and TRBJ2-7; a weak D match, TRBD1 (8 bases). The CDR3 runs to 14 residues. Germline V CDR1 and CDR2: DFQATT, SNEGSKA (reference sequence). V was clipped by 2 bases and J by 3 bases, with 14 bases between them.